This T cell receptor beta chain emerged from a study of T cells in Graves' hyperthyroidism and ophthalmopathy. This clonotype was found many times. No antigen is known for it. The CDR3 sequence is 13 residues long. V lost 0 bases and J lost 6, with 7 bases in between. From germline, CDR1 is KGHDR and CDR2 SFDVKD. TCR beta CDR3 sequences were amplified from RNA transcripts. RT-PCR in the first round (using the HTBI primer set) targeted the TCR CDR3. TCRdb re-derived calls from the multiplex PCR reads in MiXCR, one entry per CDR3 protein. This table holds some 600,000 distinct CDR3 sequences, approximately 44% found once. Study findings and constraints: Ophthalmopathy was distinguished from stable hyperthyroidism by 13 V-J signatures.

Sequenced material: peripheral blood or thyroid tissue (not recorded which). This TCR was sampled from a woman between 18 and 29 years old with Graves' hyperthyroidism. This chain links TRBV24-1 with TRBJ1-2; D unclear. CDR3 sequence reads: CATSDLPRHGYTF. DNA of the CDR3: TGTGCCACCAGTGATTTGCCTAGGCATGGCTACACCTTC.